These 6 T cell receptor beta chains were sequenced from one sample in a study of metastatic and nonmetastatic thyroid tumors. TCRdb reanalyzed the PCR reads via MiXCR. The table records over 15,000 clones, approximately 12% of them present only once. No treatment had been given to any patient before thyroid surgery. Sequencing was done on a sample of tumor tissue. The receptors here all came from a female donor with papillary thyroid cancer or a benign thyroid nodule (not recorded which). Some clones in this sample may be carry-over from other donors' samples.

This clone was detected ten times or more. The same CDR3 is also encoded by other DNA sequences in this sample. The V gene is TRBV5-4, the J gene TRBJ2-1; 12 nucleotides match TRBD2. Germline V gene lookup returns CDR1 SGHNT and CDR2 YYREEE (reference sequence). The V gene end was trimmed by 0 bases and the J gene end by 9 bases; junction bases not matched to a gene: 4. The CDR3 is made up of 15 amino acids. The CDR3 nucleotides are TGTGCCAGCAGCTTGGCTAGCGGGGGGGCAGGTGAGCAGTTCTTC. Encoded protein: CASSLASGGAGEQFF. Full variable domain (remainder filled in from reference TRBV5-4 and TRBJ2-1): ETGVTQSPTHLIKTRGQQVTLRCSSQSGHNTVSWYQQALGQGPQFIFQYYREEENGRGNFPPRFSGLQFPNYSSELNVNALELDDSALYLCASSLASGGAGEQFFGPGTRLTVL.

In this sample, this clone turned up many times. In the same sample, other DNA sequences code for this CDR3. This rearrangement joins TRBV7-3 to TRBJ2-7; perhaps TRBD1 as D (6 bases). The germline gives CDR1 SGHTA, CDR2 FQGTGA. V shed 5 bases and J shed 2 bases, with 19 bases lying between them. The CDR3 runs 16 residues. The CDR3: CASSRLGRGTTYEQYF. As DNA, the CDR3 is TGTGCCAGCAGCCGTCTCGGCAGGGGCACAACCTACGAGCAGTACTTC.

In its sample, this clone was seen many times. The CDR3, as DNA: TGTGCCAGCAGCCAAAAGAGACTGCAGCCCTACGAGCAGTACTTC. This encodes CASSQKRLQPYEQYF. The chain couples TRBV14 to TRBJ2-7; no firm D call. CDR1 and CDR2 from the germline V gene are SGHDN and FVKESK. Between the trimmed V and J ends, which lost 2 bases and 2 bases, there was a span of 13 bases. The CDR3 loop spans 15 amino acids.

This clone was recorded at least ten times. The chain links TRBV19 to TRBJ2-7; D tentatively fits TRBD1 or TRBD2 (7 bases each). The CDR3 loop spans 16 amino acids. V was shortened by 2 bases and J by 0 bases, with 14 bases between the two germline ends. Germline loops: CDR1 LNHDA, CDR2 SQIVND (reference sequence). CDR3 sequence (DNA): TGTGCCAGTAGTATACAGGGGGGGCCCACCTCCTACGAGCAGTACTTC. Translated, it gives CASSIQGGPTSYEQYF.

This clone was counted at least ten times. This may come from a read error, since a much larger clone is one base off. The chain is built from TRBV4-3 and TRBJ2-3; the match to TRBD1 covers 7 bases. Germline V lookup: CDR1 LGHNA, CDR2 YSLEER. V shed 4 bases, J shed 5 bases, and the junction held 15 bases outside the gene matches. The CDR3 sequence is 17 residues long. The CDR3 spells CASSPSPSEGARDTQYF. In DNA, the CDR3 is TGCGCCAGCAGCCCGTCCCCCAGCGAGGGGGCCAGAGATACGCAGTATTTT.

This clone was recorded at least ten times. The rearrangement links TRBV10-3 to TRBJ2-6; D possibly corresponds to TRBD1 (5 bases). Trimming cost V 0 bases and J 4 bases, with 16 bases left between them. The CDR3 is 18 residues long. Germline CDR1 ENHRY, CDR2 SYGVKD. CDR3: CAISESSTGRSGANVLTF. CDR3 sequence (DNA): TGTGCCATCAGTGAGTCGTCTACAGGCCGGTCCGGGGCCAACGTCCTGACTTTC.